Each of the 16 T cell receptor beta chains below was sequenced from the same sample in a study of blood T cell repertoires in COVID-19. Clones were sequenced by immunoSEQ multiplex PCR, and TCRdb holds only the in-frame ones, with some missing. The table has some 67,000 clones, 87% seen once. Sequencing was performed on peripheral blood. The source is a man in his forties or fifties with active COVID-19.

Worth noting for this clone: Other DNA sequences in the sample encode the same CDR3. J is TRBJ2-7 and V is TRBV19; tentative D call: TRBD1 (5 bases). The germline V and J ends were trimmed by 9 bases and 1 base, with 13 bases remaining between them. This CDR3 has 13 residues. CDR1 is LNHDA and CDR2 is SQIVND in the germline V gene (reference sequence). In DNA form, the CDR3 reads TGTGCCAGCTCTCCAGGGATATCCTACGAGCAGTACTTC. It codes for CASSPGISYEQYF.

The chain's CDR3 is CARTWTGNPNTEAFF. CDR3 in DNA: TGTGCCAGAACCTGGACGGGGAACCCGAACACTGAAGCTTTCTTT. The V call is TRBV5-3, the J call TRBJ1-1; D is undetermined. TRBV5-3 is an ORF, and what it does is uncertain. There are 15 residues in the CDR3. V was pared by 6 bases and J by 1 base, with 16 bases between.

This clone showed up just once. This rearrangement joins TRBV3-1 (or the pseudogene TRBV3-2) to TRBJ2-1; D unresolved. CDR1 and CDR2 from the germline V gene are LGHDT and YNNKEL (reference sequence). This CDR3 has 16 amino acids. V was clipped by 4 bases and J by 0 bases, with 13 bases between them. The CDR3 nucleotides read TGTGCCAGCAGCCTAAGAGGCTCCCGCTCCTACAATGAGCAGTTCTTC. Translated, it gives CASSLRGSRSYNEQFF.

The chain uses TRBV11-3 and TRBJ2-3; TRBD2 matches 14 bases. Looked up from germline, CDR1 is SGHNT and CDR2 is YENEEA. V lost 3 bases and J lost 6; bases outside the gene matches: 5. The CDR3 runs 16 residues. The CDR3 loop reads CASSFRLAGGPDTQYF. CDR3 DNA: TGTGCCAGCAGCTTCCGACTAGCGGGAGGGCCGGATACGCAGTATTTT.

The chain combines TRBV27 with TRBJ1-6; TRBD1 might be the D (5 bases). CDR3 size: 15 residues. Looked up from germline, CDR1 is MNHEY and CDR2 is SMNVEV (reference sequence). With 4 bases removed from V and 7 bases from J, the gap between germline ends came to 14 bases. Here the CDR3 DNA reads TGTGCCAGCAGTTCAGCGGCGGGACCCAATTCACCCCTCCACTTT. It specifies CASSSAAGPNSPLHF.

The chain joins TRBV7-2 to TRBJ2-7; a possible D gene is TRBD2 (6 bases). The CDR3 contains 15 residues. The germline V and J ends were trimmed by 2 bases and 1 base, with 12 bases remaining between them. The germline gives CDR1 SGHTA, CDR2 FQGNSA. CDR3 nucleotide sequence: TGTGCCAGCAGCTTACAGCACGGGAGTTCCTACGAGCAGTACTTC. It is translated as CASSLQHGSSYEQYF.

The V call is TRBV18, the J call TRBJ2-3; 12 bases fit TRBD1. The V gene end was trimmed by 0 bases and the J gene end by 11 bases; junction bases not matched to a gene: 6. Per the germline V gene, CDR1 is KGHSH and CDR2 is LQKENI. The length of the CDR3 is 15 residues. The CDR3 DNA follows: TGTGCCAGCTCACCACCCGGGACAGGGGGCCGGGGGCAGTATTTT. Translation: CASSPPGTGGRGQYF.

The CDR3 protein is CASSLVSSGGDLYEQYF. The CDR3 region has the DNA TGTGCCAGCAGCTTAGTTTCGTCGGGAGGAGACCTATACGAGCAGTACTTC. The chain employs TRBV7-8 and TRBJ2-7, with 7 positions matching TRBD2. V was clipped by 1 base and J by 4 bases; unmatched bases: 13. Germline V gene lookup returns CDR1 SGHVS and CDR2 FQNEAQ. The CDR3 covers 17 residues.

This rearrangement joins TRBV18 to TRBJ2-7; tentatively, D is TRBD2 (5 bases). The germline V gene has CDR1 KGHSH and CDR2 LQKENI. The length of the CDR3 is 15 residues. Deletions cut 3 bases from V and 3 bases from J, with 15 bases between. This CDR3 reads CASSPASTGNYEQYF. CDR3 coding DNA: TGTGCCAGCTCACCGGCATCGACGGGAAACTACGAGCAGTACTTC.

Only one count was recorded for this clone. The rearrangement joins TRBV28 to TRBJ1-2; 7 bases match TRBD1. Per the germline V gene, CDR1 is MDHEN and CDR2 is SYDVKM. The V and J ends lost 4 bases and 8 bases, in that order; junction bases with no gene match: 10. This CDR3 is 14 amino acids long. In DNA, the CDR3 is TGTGCCAGCAGTTCAACAGGGGTTCTTCTAGGCTACACCTTC. This translates into CASSSTGVLLGYTF.

The chain joins TRBV4-3 to TRBJ2-3; TRBD2 aligns across 7 bases. CDR1 LGHNA and CDR2 YSLEER come from the germline V gene. This CDR3 is 15 amino acids long. V dropped 2 bases and J dropped 0; count of bases not matched to a gene: 2. As DNA, the CDR3 is TGCGCCAGCAGCCAATTAGCGGGCAGCACAGATACGCAGTATTTT. Amino acids: CASSQLAGSTDTQYF.

DNA of the CDR3: TGTGCCAGCAGCTCATGGACAGGGGTGGAGTCCGGGGAGCTGTTTTTT. Amino acid sequence: CASSSWTGVESGELFF. The V gene is TRBV11-3, the J gene TRBJ2-2, with TRBD1 matching over 9 bases. V lost 4 bases to trimming and J lost 6 bases; unmatched junction nucleotides: 9. There are 16 residues in the CDR3. CDR1 is SGHNT and CDR2 is YENEEA in the germline V gene.

This clone was seen just once. V and J are TRBV4-1 and TRBJ1-6, with a possible D match to TRBD1 (5 bases). The CDR3 contains 16 residues. The ends were cut back, 0 bases at V and 7 bases at J, with 13 bases in the middle. Germline CDR1 and CDR2: MGHRA and YSYEKL. CDR3 region: CASSQEGGTANSPLHF. CDR3 bases: TGCGCCAGCAGCCAAGAAGGAGGGACCGCAAATTCACCCCTCCACTTT.

This chain joins TRBV24-1 and TRBJ2-7; 7 nucleotides line up with TRBD1. Germline V CDR1 and CDR2: KGHDR, SFDVKD. Trimming removed 8 bases from V and 0 bases from J; junction bases left unmatched: 6. The CDR3 is 14 residues long. For the CDR3, the DNA is TGTGCCACCAACGCAGGGACAGTCTCCTACGAGCAGTACTTC. This gives the protein CATNAGTVSYEQYF.

The chain couples TRBV7-2 to TRBJ2-6; D is unresolved. V was trimmed by 5 bases and J by 0 bases, leaving 11 bases between them. The CDR3 totals 16 residues. CDR1 and CDR2 (germline): SGHTA, FQGNSA. The CDR3 DNA is TGTGCCAGCAGCCGCGTCCAAGCCTCTGGGGCCAACGTCCTGACTTTC. Its protein is CASSRVQASGANVLTF.

The chain recombines TRBV19 with TRBJ1-4; D is perhaps TRBD1 (6 bases). V was pared by 8 bases and J by 0 bases, with 16 bases between. The CDR3 consists of 16 residues. Germline V gives CDR1 LNHDA, CDR2 SQIVND (reference sequence). CDR3 sequence reads: CASRARGFATNEKLFF. In DNA form, the CDR3 reads TGTGCCAGTCGTGCCAGGGGATTTGCAACTAATGAAAAACTGTTTTTT.